A single sample is the source of the 7 T cell receptor beta chains below, sequenced in a study of vaccination effects on CD4 cells after COVID-19. The culture ran for about 10 days, and then CD4+ T cells were isolated. Measured with immunoSEQ multiplex PCR; TCRdb has only the in-frame clones, and not every one. The data hold more than 30,000 clones, with roughly 82% observed a single time. For these receptors, no antigen is known. Sequences were derived from CD4+ T cells from PBMCs cultured without peptide, sampled before COVID-19 vaccination. Receptor source: a human donor who received a COVID-19 vaccine.

V usage is TRBV5-1 and J usage is TRBJ2-1, with no clear D. Trimming cost V 0 bases and J 4 bases, with 8 bases left between them. The CDR3 runs 14 residues. Per the germline V gene, CDR1 is SGHRS and CDR2 is YFSETQ. CDR3 in amino acids: CASSLGTLYNEQFF. The CDR3 region has the DNA TGCGCCAGCAGCTTGGGGACCCTTTACAATGAGCAGTTCTTC.

This chain links TRBV19 with TRBJ2-1, with D unresolved. Looked up from germline, CDR1 is LNHDA and CDR2 is SQIVND (reference sequence). The CDR3 sequence is 14 residues long. V was cut by 3 bases and J by 0 bases, with 6 bases left in between. The CDR3 is CASSIPSSYNEQFF. CDR3 nucleotide sequence: TGTGCCAGTAGTATCCCGAGCTCCTACAATGAGCAGTTCTTC.

The chain couples TRBV24-1 to TRBJ2-2; D remains ambiguous. V was clipped by 1 base and J by 1 base, with 12 bases between them. Germline V gene sequence: CDR1 KGHDR, CDR2 SFDVKD. The CDR3 length is 17 residues. CDR3 sequence reads: CATSDFGWLGNTGELFF. The CDR3 DNA follows: TGTGCCACCAGTGATTTTGGTTGGCTGGGGAACACCGGGGAGCTGTTTTTT.

The V and J genes are TRBV6-5 and TRBJ2-6, with unresolved D. Per germline, CDR1 MNHEY and CDR2 SVGAGI. Trimming took 5 bases from V and 2 from J, leaving 7 bases between them. The CDR3 totals 14 residues. CDR3 in amino acids: CASSQPPGANVLTF. The CDR3 DNA is TGTGCCAGCAGTCAGCCGCCTGGGGCCAACGTCCTGACTTTC.

The chain has TRBV7-9 and TRBJ1-2; D gene unclear. Germline-derived CDR1 and CDR2 are SEHNR and FQNEAQ (reference sequence). This CDR3 region has 12 residues. The V end lost 5 bases, the J end lost 0 bases, and 4 bases lay between the germline ends. The CDR3 protein is CASSGANYGYTF. CDR3 sequence (DNA): TGTGCCAGCAGCGGCGCTAACTATGGCTACACCTTC.

CDR3: CASSILRLAGRNSYNEQFF. For the CDR3, the DNA is TGTGCCAGTAGTATACTTAGACTAGCGGGGAGAAACTCCTACAATGAGCAGTTCTTC. The rearrangement links TRBV19 to TRBJ2-1; 11 positions agree with TRBD2. With V trimmed by 2 bases and J by 0 bases, 9 bases remained unmatched. The germline gives CDR1 LNHDA, CDR2 SQIVND (reference sequence). CDR3 size: 19 residues.

CDR3 bases: TGCGCCAGCAGTGGACAGGGGCTCTTGGGTGAGCAGTTCTTC. Encoded protein: CASSGQGLLGEQFF. The chain joins TRBV10-1 to TRBJ2-1; 8 nucleotides line up with TRBD1. Trimming removed 4 bases from V and 9 bases from J; junction bases left unmatched: 8. CDR1 and CDR2 from the germline V gene are WNHNN and SYGVQD (reference sequence). The CDR3 loop spans 14 amino acids.